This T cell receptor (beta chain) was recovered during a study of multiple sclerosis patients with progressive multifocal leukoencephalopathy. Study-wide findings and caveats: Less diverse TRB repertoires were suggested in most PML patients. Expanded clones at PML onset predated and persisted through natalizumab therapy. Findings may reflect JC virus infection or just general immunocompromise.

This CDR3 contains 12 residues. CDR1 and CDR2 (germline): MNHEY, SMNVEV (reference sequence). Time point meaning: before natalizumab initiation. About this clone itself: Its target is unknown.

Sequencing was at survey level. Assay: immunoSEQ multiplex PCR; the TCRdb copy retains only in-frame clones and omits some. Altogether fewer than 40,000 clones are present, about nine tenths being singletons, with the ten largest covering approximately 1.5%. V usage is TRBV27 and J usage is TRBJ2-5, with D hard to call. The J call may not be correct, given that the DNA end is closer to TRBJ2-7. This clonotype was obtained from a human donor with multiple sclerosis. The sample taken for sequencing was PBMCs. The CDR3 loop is CASTSQNYEQYF. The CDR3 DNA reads TGTGCCAGCACGTCACAGAACTACGAGCAGTACTTC.